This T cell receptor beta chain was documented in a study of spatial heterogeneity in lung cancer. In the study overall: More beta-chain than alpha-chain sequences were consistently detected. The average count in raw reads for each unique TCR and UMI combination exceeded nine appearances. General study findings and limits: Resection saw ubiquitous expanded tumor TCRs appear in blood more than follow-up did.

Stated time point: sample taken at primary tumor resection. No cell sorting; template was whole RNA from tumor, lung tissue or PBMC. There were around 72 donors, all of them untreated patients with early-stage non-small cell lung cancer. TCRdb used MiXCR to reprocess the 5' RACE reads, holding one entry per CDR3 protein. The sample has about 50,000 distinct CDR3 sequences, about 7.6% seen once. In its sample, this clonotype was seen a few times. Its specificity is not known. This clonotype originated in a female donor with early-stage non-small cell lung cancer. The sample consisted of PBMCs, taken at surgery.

CDR3: CASSLSGGSYNEQFF. In nucleotides, the CDR3 is TGCGCCAGCAGCCTTAGCGGGGGATCCTACAATGAGCAGTTCTTC. The chain carries TRBV4-1 and TRBJ2-1; TRBD2 matches at 9 bases. V lost 4 bases and J lost 1; bases outside the gene matches: 2. The CDR3 spans 15 residues. In germline, CDR1 is MGHRA, CDR2 YSYEKL.